In its sample, the clone carrying this TCR beta chain was seen many times. The sample originates from a study of T-cell reconstitution after alpha-beta-depleted transplantation in children. The ends were cut back, 2 bases at V and 7 bases at J, with 24 bases in the middle. The CDR3 has 16 amino acids. CDR1 and CDR2 (germline): DFQATT, SNEGSKA (reference sequence). Unique molecular identifiers were incorporated into the prepared TCRbeta library. TCRdb reanalysed the PCR reads using MiXCR and keeps one entry per CDR3 protein. The sample shows approximately 170,000 distinct CDR3 sequences, around 10% of them seen only once.

This clonotype was sampled from a boy younger than 10 with acute myeloid leukemia, due to receive a stem cell transplant. The chain combines TRBV20-1 with TRBJ2-7, with D tentatively TRBD1 or TRBD2 (5 bases each). The sample consisted of PBMCs, taken before TCRalphabeta/CD19-depleted stem cell transplant. CDR3 DNA sequence: TGCAGTGCTAGACCGGGTAGGAGGATTAGGACATTAGAGCAGTACTTC. It codes for CSARPGRRIRTLEQYF.